This T cell receptor (beta chain) was documented in a study of blood T cell repertoires in COVID-19. About the study: PBMCs, B-cell-depleted T cells, or T cells provided the cDNA or gDNA that made up the material.

Everyone who took part was roughly 18 to 89 years old, and they came from roughly 25 US areas. The CDR3 extends over 17 amino acids. Germline V gene sequence: CDR1 LGHDT, CDR2 YNNKEL (reference sequence). The germline V and J ends were trimmed by 2 bases and 0 bases, with 16 bases remaining between them. Original handling: Estimates of nucleated cell counts were drawn from the amplification of reference gene primers. Sequencing was performed with immunoSEQ multiplex PCR; in TCRdb, only in-frame clones are kept and a portion is missing. V, J and clone size reflect that table, while D and trimming were determined from the DNA. In the table there are 350,000 or so clones, 65% to 90% of which are singletons.

This sequence joins TRBV3-1 (or the pseudogene TRBV3-2) and TRBJ1-1, with D unresolved. The sequencing sample was made of PBMCs or T cells enriched from blood (not recorded which). This receptor was identified in a woman aged 40 to 55 with acute COVID-19. CDR3 in amino acids: CASSQLTSRLLNTEAFF. The DNA for the CDR3 is TGTGCCAGCAGCCAATTAACCTCCAGGCTACTGAACACTGAAGCTTTCTTT.